Shown below are 8 T cell receptor beta chains from a single sample sequenced in a study of cytomegalovirus exposure and HLA in healthy donors (TCRdb year 2017). Library generation was performed with the immunoSEQ multiplex PCR assay. A mixture of 60 forward primers for TCR Vbeta segments and 13 reverse primers for TCR Jbeta segments was used in the multiplex PCR. Drawn from immuneACCESS, this table holds only the in-frame rearrangements with V and J called that TCRdb kept. Clones are partly lost; checked studies trace under half to an unresolved V gene and leave the rest unexplained. The sample records fewer than 250,000 clones, 76% of which are singletons. The ten largest clones represent 0.63% of the sample. The sample taken for sequencing was PBMCs. The receptors stem from a man younger than 35 in good health and CMV-seronegative.

The genes are TRBV5-1 and TRBJ2-7; D uncertain. V was shortened by 0 bases and J by 1 base, with 11 bases between the two germline ends. The CDR3 consists of 15 residues. Germline V gives CDR1 SGHRS, CDR2 YFSETQ. The CDR3 DNA reads TGCGCCAGCAGCTTGGAAGGCCGCAGGTCCTACGAGCAGTACTTC. It translates to CASSLEGRRSYEQYF.

The V and J genes are TRBV25-1 and TRBJ1-3, with D hard to call. The germline V and J ends were trimmed by 2 bases and 4 bases, with 9 bases remaining between them. CDR1 is MGHDK and CDR2 is SYGVNS in the germline V gene. The CDR3 covers 14 residues. The CDR3 sequence is CASSETGSGNTIYF. CDR3 in DNA: TGTGCCAGCAGTGAAACGGGGTCGGGAAACACCATATATTTT.

The genes are TRBV28 and TRBJ1-1; 7 positions agree with TRBD1. Germline loops: CDR1 MDHEN, CDR2 SYDVKM. V shed 4 bases, J shed 1 base, and the junction held 0 bases outside the gene matches. The CDR3 runs to 13 residues. The CDR3 protein is CASSWDRNTEAFF. Written as DNA, the CDR3 is TGTGCCAGCAGTTGGGACAGGAACACTGAAGCTTTCTTT.

A note on this clone: Within the sample, other DNA sequences also encode this same CDR3. The chain employs TRBV25-1 and TRBJ2-7, with 7 positions matching TRBD2. Germline CDR1 and CDR2: MGHDK and SYGVNS. The V gene end was trimmed by 3 bases and the J gene end by 7 bases; junction bases not matched to a gene: 12. This CDR3 region has 15 residues. The CDR3 loop reads CASSERGSGPLEQYF. In nucleotides, the CDR3 is TGTGCCAGCAGTGAGCGGGGTAGCGGGCCCCTAGAGCAGTACTTC.

The chain is built from TRBV6-1 and TRBJ2-5; D unresolved. The J call is uncertain, as TRBJ2-7 better fits the DNA end. The CDR3 loop spans 10 amino acids. The germline V gene has CDR1 MNHNS and CDR2 SASEGT. The CDR3 loop is CASSLYEQYF. In DNA, the CDR3 is TGTGCCAGCAGCCTCTACGAGCAGTACTTC.

V usage is TRBV2 and J usage is TRBJ1-4, with D uncertain. The CDR3 runs 12 residues. CDR1 and CDR2 (germline): SNHLY, FYNNEI. Trimming shortened V by 7 bases and J by 9 bases, and 12 bases separated the two germline ends. The CDR3 protein is CASMGREKKLFF. CDR3 in DNA: TGTGCCAGCATGGGGAGGGAAAAAAAACTGTTTTTT.

The table lists this clone with a few counts. The chain links TRBV5-1 to TRBJ1-6; a weak D match, TRBD1 (5 bases). Trimming cost V 1 base and J 10 bases, with 12 bases left between them. Germline V gene sequence: CDR1 SGHRS, CDR2 YFSETQ. The CDR3 spans 14 residues. CDR3 sequence: CASSLRGGESPLHF. The CDR3 nucleotides read TGCGCCAGCAGCTTGAGGGGAGGGGAATCACCCCTCCACTTT.

V usage is TRBV7-9 and J usage is TRBJ2-1; maybe TRBD1 (6 bases). The V and J ends lost 4 bases and 5 bases respectively, with 15 bases between them. The CDR3 runs to 15 residues. CDR1 is SEHNR and CDR2 is FQNEAQ in the germline V gene (reference sequence). CDR3 sequence (DNA): TGTGCCAGCAGCTCGAAACATAGGACAGACAATGAGCAGTTCTTC. Residues: CASSSKHRTDNEQFF.